These T cell receptor beta chains were read from a single sample in a study of early T cells in non-severe SARS-CoV-2 infection. MiXCR was run by TCRdb on the 5' RACE reads, yielding one entry per CDR3 protein. The repertoire consists of about 48,000 distinct CDR3 sequences, with around 5.6% occurring once and the leading ten covering under 6%. Sequenced material: whole blood. These TCRs come from an adult who was a healthcare worker with PCR-confirmed SARS-CoV-2 infection or an uninfected control (not recorded which). CDR3s include the opening cysteine and the closing phenylalanine or tryptophan.

J	V	CDR3
TRBJ1-2	TRBV5-5	CASSLPPEANYGYTF
TRBJ2-7	TRBV7-2	CASSLAGTGSREQYF
TRBJ1-5	TRBV6-2/TRBV6-3	CASSSYAGGSNQPQHF
TRBJ2-2	TRBV19	CASSIGGPSTGELFF
TRBJ2-3	TRBV5-1	CASSPRDRGKDTQYF
TRBJ2-1	TRBV11-2	CASSLGRRLNEQFF
TRBJ2-5	TRBV19	CASSPPVGTPNRETQYF
TRBJ1-3	TRBV5-6	CASSLRPSGNTIYF
TRBJ2-5	TRBV19	CASSRSGVKYGETQYF
TRBJ2-7	TRBV27	CASSFRRQGDYEQYF
TRBJ2-2	TRBV19	CASSIHTGLANTGELFF
TRBJ2-7	TRBV27	CASSLSGIYEQYF
TRBJ1-2	TRBV29-1	CSAASGTAGHTF
TRBJ2-5	TRBV9	CASSPWADRGRETQYF
TRBJ2-7	TRBV27	CASSRDYYSSYEQYF
TRBJ2-1	TRBV12-3/TRBV12-4	CASSSPTLPRVHEQFF
TRBJ2-3	TRBV5-1	CASSLGHYTDTQYF
TRBJ1-4	TRBV7-2	CASSLRQGGSNEKLFF
TRBJ2-1	TRBV18	CASSPARTQNNEQFF
TRBJ2-5	TRBV18	CASSPRRGTAQETQYF
TRBJ1-2	TRBV9	CASSAQGLSNYGYTF
TRBJ2-5	TRBV5-1	CASTLRRSGSGETQYF
TRBJ2-2	TRBV19	CASSPSRTTLDPGELFF
TRBJ2-5	TRBV5-1	CASRTQRGPQETQYF
TRBJ1-2	TRBV7-9	CASSLTNWGFGYGYTF
TRBJ1-1	TRBV4-3	CASSQDRGSRTEAFF
TRBJ2-3	TRBV13	CASSPPTGIGADTQYF
TRBJ1-5	TRBV10-3	CAIRGTEGQPQHF
TRBJ2-7	TRBV10-3	CAISESREQYF
TRBJ2-7	TRBV19	CASSSTSGNSPYEQYF
TRBJ1-2	TRBV20-1	CSARGGVHYGYTF
TRBJ1-2	TRBV7-9	CASSFPEFYGYTF
TRBJ2-7	TRBV12-3/TRBV12-4	CASSPLGGAGVYEQYF
TRBJ2-7	TRBV3-1	CASSQEMQKVAGPYEQYF
TRBJ1-5	TRBV7-8	CASSFSGGASNQPQHF
TRBJ2-7	TRBV27	CASRDRGRSYEQYF
TRBJ2-1	TRBV15	CATSPLGNEQFF
TRBJ1-1	TRBV12-3/TRBV12-4	CASSPGPTEAFF
TRBJ1-1	TRBV7-9	CASSFKGNTEAFF
TRBJ2-3	TRBV6-5	CASSDRGGFSTDTQYF
TRBJ2-5	TRBV10-2	CASTRERGETQYF
TRBJ2-5	TRBV6-2/TRBV6-3	CASRIGGQGRTQYF
TRBJ2-3	TRBV12-3/TRBV12-4	CASSLLGDTQYF
TRBJ2-3	TRBV12-3/TRBV12-4	CASSARGGTSGSKTDTQYF
TRBJ2-7	TRBV6-5	CASRNSPSSYEQYF
TRBJ2-2	TRBV5-1	CASSLSSVTTGELFF
TRBJ2-5	TRBV29-1	CSLGQPPSAQYF
TRBJ2-1	TRBV18	CASSRQGPYNEQFF